This entry concerns a single T cell receptor (beta chain). The antigen is not known. This entry is derived from a study of identical twins. The V segment lost 8 bases and the J segment 8 bases; nucleotides outside the gene matches: 5. The length of the CDR3 is 13 residues. Germline V gene lookup returns CDR1 LNHNV and CDR2 YYDKDF (reference sequence). The study's findings and limits: Fewer insertions characterized abundant cord blood beta clonotypes, whereas memory repertoires showed none.

TCRdb ran MiXCR on the 5' RACE reads and lists one entry per CDR3 protein. This repertoire shows 700,000 to 950,000 distinct CDR3 sequences, more than 9% found once; its top ten account for 1.5% to 2%. These sequences were also reported in another study, on yellow fever vaccine responses in identical twins. Turning to that study: Twins reportedly showed a vaccine T cell response that seemed partly convergent and partly personalized.

The sequence was obtained from a woman aged 18 to 35 in good health. Material: PBMCs. V gene TRBV15 combines with J gene TRBJ2-1; 11 bases map to TRBD2. In DNA, the CDR3 is TGTGCCACCGGGACTAGCGGATGGGATGAGCAGTTCTTC. Its protein is CATGTSGWDEQFF.